This T cell receptor (beta chain) stems from a study of T cell responses to AZD1222 COVID-19 vaccine. Whole-study findings and limits: Only five to seven AZD1222 recipients were seropositive at baseline. Among the donors, most were white British and more were female, and clonal diversity was possibly underestimated.

The CDR3 extends over 13 amino acids. Germline loops: CDR1 MDHEN, CDR2 SYDVKM. Trimming removed 11 bases from V and 6 bases from J, with 17 bases in between. The method was immunoSEQ multiplex PCR; TCRdb's version includes in-frame clones alone and lacks a portion of them. The sample records about 85,000 clones, roughly 87% being singletons. Worth noting for this clone: The antigen is unknown.

The sequencing used peripheral blood, collected on day 0 of AZD1222 vaccination. The genes are TRBV28 and TRBJ1-5; tentative D call: TRBD1 (6 bases). The TCR was taken from an adult in good health. The CDR3 DNA sequence: TGTGCCGGATGGGAGGGGGGGAGTCAGCCCCAGCATTTT. Its translation: CAGWEGGSQPQHF.